This T cell receptor (beta chain) was observed in a study of human T cells and chemical hapten exposure. Study-wide background: Patch testing was performed with 0.01% DPC on the upper back, with reading at 6 days. Yields of TCR per sample differed, chiefly owing to small differences in pooled library volume. Overall study results and limits: The number of TCRs above 1 in 1000 frequency did not change after DPC sensitization.

Time point noted: patch test 1, 2 weeks after DPC sensitization. The treatment denotes: therapeutic diphenylcyclopropenone sensitization with weekly scalp DPC. Researchers extracted total RNA from unfractionated whole blood. As concerns this clonotype: What it binds is unknown.

Per the germline V gene, CDR1 is SEHNR and CDR2 is FQNEAQ (reference sequence). Deletions cut 2 bases from V and 6 bases from J, with 10 bases between. The length of the CDR3 is 14 residues. TCRdb reprocessed the RACE reads with MiXCR, giving one entry per CDR3 protein. This repertoire shows 150,000 to 200,000 distinct CDR3 sequences, 20% to 25% found once; its top ten account for roughly 6.7%. V usage is TRBV7-9 and J usage is TRBJ1-4, with D perhaps TRBD1 (6 bases). This clonotype originated in a woman between 50 and 59 years old with alopecia areata. Some clones in this sample may be carry-over from other donors' samples. This material consisted of whole blood, taken in connection with sensitization to the hapten diphenylcyclopropenone (DPC). The CDR3 reads CASSLTGSDEKLFF. Written as DNA, the CDR3 is TGTGCCAGCAGCTTAACAGGGTCGGATGAAAAACTGTTTTTT. Supplemented by reference TRBV7-9 and TRBJ1-4, the full variable domain reads DTGVSQNPRHKITKRGQNVTFRCDPISEHNRLYWYRQTLGQGPEFLTYFQNEAQLEKSRLLSDRFSAERPKGSFSTLEIQRTEQGDSAMYLCASSLTGSDEKLFFGSGTQLSVL.